The 24 T cell receptor beta chains reported below all come from one sample, sequenced in a study of cytomegalovirus exposure and HLA in healthy donors. The study ran its PCR with 60 Vbeta and 13 Jbeta primers. Profiling relied on immunoSEQ multiplex PCR, and the TCRdb table lists in-frame clones only, not all of them. Recorded for this sample: approximately 120,000 clones. The sequencing sample was made of PBMCs. These receptors were collected from a man aged 25-40 years in good health and CMV-seronegative.

This chain connects TRBV4-1 to TRBJ1-5; tentative D call: TRBD1 (6 bases). Germline values: CDR1 MGHRA, CDR2 YSYEKL. CDR3 size: 16 residues. The V end lost 2 bases, the J end lost 4 bases, and 15 bases lay between the germline ends. CDR3 DNA: TGCGCCAGCAGCCAATACTGGACAGAGGGTAATCAGCCCCAGCATTTT. Translation: CASSQYWTEGNQPQHF.

The chain combines TRBV2 with TRBJ2-5; D is undetermined. Trimming stripped 7 bases from V and 6 bases from J, with 9 bases between. Germline V gives CDR1 SNHLY, CDR2 FYNNEI. The CDR3 is 11 amino acids. CDR3 nucleotides: TGTGCCAGCACCAACTATCAGACCCAGTACTTC. Its translation is CASTNYQTQYF.

The chain couples TRBV5-6 to TRBJ2-5; 9 nucleotides align to TRBD2. The J call is in doubt because the DNA end fits TRBJ2-7 better. This CDR3 region has 15 residues. CDR1 SGHDT and CDR2 YYEEEE come from the germline V gene. Written as DNA, the CDR3 is TGTGCCAGCAGTCCCCGGCGGGAGGGCCCCTACGAGCAGTACTTC. It yields the protein CASSPRREGPYEQYF.

The J gene is TRBJ1-1, the V gene TRBV5-1, with D possibly TRBD1 on 6 matching bases. Trimming stripped 4 bases from V and 0 bases from J, with 13 bases between. CDR3 size: 15 residues. Germline lookup yields CDR1 SGHRS and CDR2 YFSETQ. The CDR3 nucleotides read TGCGCCAGCAGCCGGTGGGCAGGGGTGAACACTGAAGCTTTCTTT. Translating it yields CASSRWAGVNTEAFF.

The chain uses TRBV19 and TRBJ2-5; tentatively, D is TRBD2 (6 bases). The CDR3 extends over 11 amino acids. V dropped 8 bases and J dropped 5 bases, with 9 bases sitting between them. The germline gives CDR1 LNHDA, CDR2 SQIVND (reference sequence). The CDR3 DNA is TGTGCCAGTTCTGGGGGGGAGACCCAGTACTTC. Protein: CASSGGETQYF.

V and J are TRBV11-3 and TRBJ2-7; 7 bases align to TRBD1. This CDR3 has 15 amino acids. V trimming: 0 bases; J trimming: 7 bases; junction bases outside the gene matches: 9. From germline, CDR1 is SGHNT and CDR2 YENEEA. CDR3 loop: CASSLDLKGAEEQYF. CDR3 DNA sequence: TGTGCCAGCAGCTTAGATCTGAAGGGGGCGGAGGAGCAGTACTTC.

The chain employs TRBV19 and TRBJ2-1; 9 bases match TRBD2. The V and J ends lost 5 bases and 4 bases, in that order; junction bases with no gene match: 3. Germline assignment: CDR1 LNHDA and CDR2 SQIVND (reference sequence). The CDR3 has 14 amino acids. CDR3 DNA sequence: TGTGCCAGTAGTCCTAGCGGGGTATACAATGAGCAGTTCTTC. As protein: CASSPSGVYNEQFF.

The chain recombines TRBV2 with TRBJ2-7, with a possible D match to TRBD1 (7 bases). The V end lost 2 bases, the J end lost 6 bases, and 14 bases lay between the germline ends. Germline values: CDR1 SNHLY, CDR2 FYNNEI. This CDR3 comprises 14 residues. The CDR3 coding sequence is TGTGCCAGCAGTGAAAGCAGGGGGGTCGGCGAGCAGTACTTC. Translation gives CASSESRGVGEQYF.

This rearrangement joins TRBV4-2 to TRBJ2-7, with 9 positions matching TRBD2. CDR1 and CDR2 (germline): LGHNA, YNFKEQ. The V segment lost 1 base and the J segment 3 bases; nucleotides outside the gene matches: 10. This CDR3 has 17 residues. The CDR3 DNA reads as TGTGCCAGCAGCCAAGTTTCGGCGGGAGGGCCCTACTACGAGCAGTACTTC. Its translation is CASSQVSAGGPYYEQYF.

The gene calls are TRBV4-1 and TRBJ1-2; 10 bases agree with TRBD1. This CDR3 spans 15 amino acids. Germline V gene lookup returns CDR1 MGHRA and CDR2 YSYEKL. Germline trimming cut 6 bases from V and 5 bases from J; bases unmatched to any gene: 9. This CDR3 reads CASRRGTGESYGYTF. The CDR3, as DNA: TGCGCCAGCAGGAGAGGGACAGGGGAAAGTTATGGCTACACCTTC.

The CDR3: CASMREFDREGGYTF. In DNA form, the CDR3 reads TGTGCCAGCATGAGGGAATTCGACAGGGAAGGAGGCTACACCTTC. The chain couples TRBV2 to TRBJ1-2, with 7 bases fitting TRBD1. The CDR3 runs to 15 residues. In germline, CDR1 is SNHLY, CDR2 FYNNEI. V shed 7 bases and J 8 bases; nucleotides not matched to a gene: 16.

The chain employs TRBV29-1 and TRBJ1-2; no reliable D call. Trimming took off 1 base at V and 7 bases at J, with 10 bases between the two ends. CDR3 size: 12 residues. The germline CDR1 and CDR2 sequences are SQVTM and ANQGSEA. The CDR3 region is CSVEARSGGYTF. The CDR3 coding sequence is TGCAGCGTTGAAGCCCGGTCCGGTGGCTACACCTTC.

The V gene is TRBV2, the J gene TRBJ1-2, with D uncertain. CDR1 is SNHLY, CDR2 FYNNEI, per germline. The CDR3 consists of 14 residues. Trimming cost V 7 bases and J 9 bases, with 21 bases left between them. The CDR3 reads CASIRLKTGPSYTF. The CDR3, as DNA: TGTGCCAGCATTAGATTAAAAACCGGTCCGAGCTACACCTTC.

The CDR3 DNA reads TGTGCCAGCAGCGACCCTAGCGGGAGGAACACCGGGGAGCTGTTTTTT. This encodes CASSDPSGRNTGELFF. V usage is TRBV9 and J usage is TRBJ2-2; 10 nucleotides match TRBD2. V gave up 3 bases and J gave up 1 base; unmatched junction bases: 3. The CDR3 is 16 residues long. CDR1 and CDR2 from the germline V gene are SGDLS and YYNGEE.

V gene TRBV5-4 combines with J gene TRBJ2-7, with 9 bases aligning to TRBD2. CDR1 and CDR2 from the germline V gene are SGHNT and YYREEE (reference sequence). V shed 2 bases and J 0 bases; nucleotides not matched to a gene: 0. This CDR3 spans 14 amino acids. The CDR3 loop reads CASSLLAGSYEQYF. Here the CDR3 DNA reads TGTGCCAGCAGCTTACTAGCGGGCTCCTACGAGCAGTACTTC.

The gene calls are TRBV5-5 and TRBJ2-1, with TRBD2 as a possible D gene (6 bases). The germline V gene has CDR1 SGHKS and CDR2 YYEKEE (reference sequence). The V end lost 4 bases, the J end lost 7 bases, and 24 bases lay between the germline ends. This CDR3 is 17 amino acids long. As DNA, the CDR3 is TGTGCCAGCAGCGCGGGGTTACCGAGTCCCCACGGGAATGAGCAGTTCTTC. Amino acid sequence: CASSAGLPSPHGNEQFF.

The gene calls are TRBV7-2 and TRBJ2-7; D perhaps matches TRBD2 (5 bases). Between the trimmed V and J ends, which lost 3 bases and 4 bases, there was a span of 7 bases. The CDR3 consists of 12 residues. CDR1 is SGHTA, CDR2 FQGNSA, per germline. In DNA, the CDR3 is TGTGCCAGCAGCTTGAGCGGATACGAGCAGTACTTC. It yields the protein CASSLSGYEQYF.

This chain links TRBV4-3 with TRBJ2-7, with D possibly TRBD1 on 5 matching bases. The CDR3 runs 15 residues. V lost 3 bases and J lost 6, with 18 bases in between. CDR1 is LGHNA, CDR2 YSLEER, per germline. DNA for the CDR3: TGCGCCAGCAGCCAGTACCTGGCGCAGGGCAGCGAGCAGTACTTC. This gives the protein CASSQYLAQGSEQYF.

The chain uses TRBV7-9 and TRBJ2-1, with no clear D. The germline V gene encodes CDR1 SEHNR and CDR2 FQNEAQ (reference sequence). Trimming pared 5 bases from V and 6 bases from J, leaving 17 bases between. There are 15 residues in the CDR3. The CDR3 region is CASSLYVSTVNEQFF. DNA of the CDR3: TGTGCCAGCAGCCTCTACGTAAGCACCGTCAATGAGCAGTTCTTC. The complete variable domain, with remaining parts taken from reference TRBV7-9 and TRBJ2-1, reads DTGVSQNPRHKITKRGQNVTFRCDPISEHNRLYWYRQTLGQGPEFLTYFQNEAQLEKSRLLSDRFSAERPKGSFSTLEIQRTEQGDSAMYLCASSLYVSTVNEQFFGPGTRLTVL.

The chain links TRBV10-2 to TRBJ1-1, with no clear D. V was clipped by 6 bases and J by 6 bases, with 14 bases between them. The CDR3 consists of 13 residues. Germline values: CDR1 WSHSY, CDR2 SAAADI. The CDR3 region has the DNA TGCGCCAGCAGGGGCCCCCCTTCGTCTGAAGCTTTCTTT. Its translation: CASRGPPSSEAFF.

The gene calls are TRBV7-8 and TRBJ1-1; 9 bases line up with TRBD1. V shed 3 bases, J shed 3 bases, and the junction held 11 bases outside the gene matches. In germline, CDR1 is SGHVS, CDR2 FQNEAQ. This CDR3 is 17 amino acids long. The CDR3 is CASSFPGTGSLDTEAFF. The CDR3 DNA reads TGTGCCAGCAGCTTTCCCGGGACAGGGTCATTGGACACTGAAGCTTTCTTT.

V and J are TRBV7-8 and TRBJ1-3; TRBD1 matches at 8 bases. The ends lost 3 bases at V and 2 bases at J; junction bases unmatched: 3. The germline CDR1 and CDR2 sequences are SGHVS and FQNEAQ. The length of the CDR3 is 15 residues. In nucleotides, the CDR3 is TGTGCCAGCAGCTTGTTGGACAGGGCTGGAAACACCATATATTTT. Its translation: CASSLLDRAGNTIYF.

V and J are TRBV19 and TRBJ2-3; 9 bases map to TRBD1. The V segment lost 0 bases and the J segment 10 bases; nucleotides outside the gene matches: 8. The germline gives CDR1 LNHDA, CDR2 SQIVND (reference sequence). There are 15 residues in the CDR3. CDR3 in DNA: TGTGCCAGTAGTATAGAAGGGACGGGGACAGGGTCGCAGTATTTT. Translated: CASSIEGTGTGSQYF.

The genes are TRBV27 and TRBJ1-2; TRBD1 might be the D (5 bases). The V and J ends lost 3 bases and 5 bases respectively, with 10 bases between them. The CDR3 covers 13 residues. CDR1 is MNHEY, CDR2 SMNVEV, per germline (reference sequence). Here the CDR3 DNA reads TGTGCCAGCAGTTTTGTCCAGGGTTATGGCTACACCTTC. Amino acids: CASSFVQGYGYTF.